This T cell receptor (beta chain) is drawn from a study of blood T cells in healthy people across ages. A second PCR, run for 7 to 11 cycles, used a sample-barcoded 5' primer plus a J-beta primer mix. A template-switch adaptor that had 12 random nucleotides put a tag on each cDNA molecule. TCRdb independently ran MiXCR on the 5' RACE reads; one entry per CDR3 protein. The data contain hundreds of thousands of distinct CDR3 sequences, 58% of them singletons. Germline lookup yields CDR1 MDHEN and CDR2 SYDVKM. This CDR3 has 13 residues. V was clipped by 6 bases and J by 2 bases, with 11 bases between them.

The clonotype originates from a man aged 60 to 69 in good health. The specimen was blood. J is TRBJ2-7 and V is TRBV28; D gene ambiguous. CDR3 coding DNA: TGTGCCAGCAGATCGGGCTTTACCTACGAGCAGTACTTC. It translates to CASRSGFTYEQYF.